Presented here are 11 T cell receptor beta chains from one specimen sequenced in a study of molecular identifiers for immune sequencing clone quantification. TCRdb independently ran MiXCR on the PCR reads; one entry per CDR3 protein. The repertoire has approximately 320,000 distinct CDR3 sequences, about a quarter of them found once; the top ten carry about 0.74%. Sequencing input: naive CD8+ T cells from blood, with Jurkat cell RNA spiked in. Subset denoted: FACS-sorted CD8+CD4-CCR7+CD45RA+ naive T cells. The receptors were sampled from a human donor in good health. Some libraries in this study had Jurkat cell RNA spiked in.

This clonotype was seen only a few times. V usage is TRBV5-6 and J usage is TRBJ1-1, with D perhaps TRBD1 (5 bases). The CDR3 covers 14 residues. The V gene's germline CDR1 is SGHDT and CDR2 YYEEEE. V lost 1 base to trimming and J lost 10 bases, with 17 bases between them. The CDR3 DNA follows: TGTGCCAGCAGCTTGTCGTCGGGGGAAGTGGGAGCTTTCTTT. Protein product: CASSLSSGEVGAFF.

This clonotype was picked up many times. The V call is TRBV4-3, the J call TRBJ2-7; D may be TRBD2 (5 bases). Germline-derived CDR1 and CDR2 are LGHNA and YSLEER. The germline V and J ends were trimmed by 1 base and 4 bases, with 14 bases remaining between them. The CDR3 is made up of 15 amino acids. CDR3 nucleotide sequence: TGCGCCAGCAGCCAAGGGGCGAGCGGCGGATACGAGCAGTACTTC. It is translated as CASSQGASGGYEQYF.

This clonotype appeared many times. The chain recombines TRBV2 with TRBJ2-7; 8 nucleotides align to TRBD1. CDR3 length equals 15 residues. Germline V gene data show CDR1 as SNHLY and CDR2 as FYNNEI. With V trimmed by 5 bases and J by 3 bases, 9 bases remained unmatched. CDR3 sequence reads: CASSFSPGTGYEQYF. CDR3 nucleotides: TGTGCCAGCAGTTTTTCGCCCGGGACAGGCTACGAGCAGTACTTC. Together with reference TRBV2 and TRBJ2-7, the CDR3 gives the full variable domain: EPEVTQTPSHQVTQMGQEVILRCVPISNHLYFYWYRQILGQKVEFLVSFYNNEISEKSEIFDDQFSVERPDGSNFTLKIRSTKLEDSAMYFCASSFSPGTGYEQYFGPGTRLTVT.

There are a few counts of this clonotype. The chain uses TRBV7-9 and TRBJ2-1, with TRBD1 matching 7 bases. Looked up from germline, CDR1 is SEHNR and CDR2 is FQNEAQ (reference sequence). CDR3 length: 13 residues. V lost 1 base and J lost 9; bases outside the gene matches: 3. The CDR3 DNA reads as TGTGCCAGCAGCTTAGGAACAGGGGTTGAGCAGTTCTTC. It encodes CASSLGTGVEQFF.

The chain recombines TRBV6-1 with TRBJ2-3, with TRBD2 matching 10 bases. Germline V gene lookup returns CDR1 MNHNS and CDR2 SASEGT. The ends lost 4 bases at V and 2 bases at J; junction bases unmatched: 9. The CDR3 spans 17 residues. The CDR3 sequence: CASSVASGGGDTDTQYF. CDR3 DNA: TGTGCCAGCAGTGTAGCGAGCGGGGGGGGAGACACAGATACGCAGTATTTT.

The genes are TRBV7-9 and TRBJ2-2; a weak D match, TRBD1 (5 bases). The CDR3 runs to 16 residues. The V end was cut by 5 bases, the J end by 4 bases, with 17 bases between. Germline CDR1 reads SEHNR; CDR2 reads FQNEAQ (reference sequence). The CDR3 sequence is CASSPPGQGGTGELFF. In nucleotides, the CDR3 is TGTGCCAGCAGCCCCCCAGGCCAGGGTGGCACCGGGGAGCTGTTTTTT.

This clonotype was seen only a few times. This chain uses TRBV13 with TRBJ2-3, with D uncertain. Germline CDR1 is PRHDT and CDR2 is FYEKMQ (reference sequence). The ends were cut back, 5 bases at V and 0 bases at J, with 15 bases in the middle. The CDR3 has 16 residues. This chain's CDR3 is CASSHLDPTSTDTQYF. DNA for the CDR3: TGTGCCAGCAGCCACCTCGACCCAACTAGCACAGATACGCAGTATTTT.

About this clonotype itself: A much more abundant neighbour one base away suggests this may be a read error. CDR3 sequence (DNA): TGCGCCAGCAGCCAGGACCGAAGGGGTTCCTATGAAAAACTGTCTTTT. It specifies CASSQDRRGSYEKLSF. The chain couples TRBV4-3 to TRBJ1-4; perhaps TRBD1 as D (5 bases). Germline CDR1 LGHNA, CDR2 YSLEER. The CDR3 runs 16 residues.

Concerning this clonotype itself: This may come from a read error, since a much larger clone is one base off. The chain uses TRBV7-9 and TRBJ2-7, with 7 positions matching TRBD1. The CDR3 has 15 amino acids. CDR1 is SEHNR and CDR2 is FQNEAQ in the germline V gene (reference sequence). The CDR3 protein is CVSSSTGDHYYEQYF. Here the CDR3 DNA reads TGTGTCAGCAGCTCCACAGGGGATCACTACTACGAGCAGTACTTC.

The chain has TRBV6-5 and TRBJ2-1, with 10 bases fitting TRBD2. Germline values: CDR1 MNHEY, CDR2 SVGAGI. Trimming at V came to 0 bases and at J to 6 bases, leaving 5 bases not matched to a gene. The CDR3 length is 16 residues. The CDR3 here is CASSYSSLAGVNEQFF. The CDR3 DNA reads as TGTGCCAGCAGTTACTCGAGTCTAGCGGGAGTCAATGAGCAGTTCTTC.

There are many counts of this clonotype. The gene calls are TRBV20-1 and TRBJ2-7; 7 positions match TRBD2. CDR3 length: 14 residues. CDR1 and CDR2 (germline): DFQATT, SNEGSKA (reference sequence). V dropped 5 bases and J dropped 2; count of bases not matched to a gene: 9. The CDR3 is CSAPMTSSPYEQYF. The CDR3 DNA reads TGCAGTGCTCCGATGACTAGCAGTCCCTACGAGCAGTACTTC.